The 19 T cell receptor beta chains presented below share a single source sample, sequenced in a study of T cell repertoires in cytomegalovirus infection. TCRdb itself ran the reads through MiXCR, one entry per CDR3 protein. The table has some 220,000 distinct CDR3 sequences, around 12% seen once. The sequencing sample was made of PBMCs. Receptor source: a human donor in good health (CMV status not recorded). Some clones in this sample may be carry-over from other donors' samples.

This clonotype was counted ten times or more. The CDR3 DNA sequence: TGTGCCAGCAGTAGGGGACAGGCGGGGGACACTGAAGCTTTCTTT. Amino acid sequence: CASSRGQAGDTEAFF. The J gene is TRBJ1-1, the V gene TRBV27, with 8 bases aligning to TRBD1. CDR1 and CDR2 (germline): MNHEY, SMNVEV (reference sequence). The CDR3 runs to 15 residues. J lost 3 bases, V lost 5 bases, and 8 bases had no gene match.

In its sample, this clonotype was seen many times. The chain is built from TRBV7-3 and TRBJ2-3; D is ambiguous. V lost 1 base to trimming and J lost 2 bases, with 7 bases between them. The CDR3 has 14 amino acids. Germline-derived CDR1 and CDR2 are SGHTA and FQGTGA. The CDR3 sequence: CASSLNSLTDTQYF. The CDR3 DNA reads TGTGCCAGCAGCTTAAACAGCCTCACAGATACGCAGTATTTT.

The table lists this clonotype with many counts. CDR3 in DNA: TGTGCCAGCAGCTTCGCAAGGGCTAGCGGTGAGCAGTTCTTC. The encoded protein is CASSFARASGEQFF. The V and J genes are TRBV7-8 and TRBJ2-1, with 7 nucleotides matching TRBD2. The CDR3 loop spans 14 amino acids. V trimming: 3 bases; J trimming: 9 bases; junction bases outside the gene matches: 8. Germline V gene data show CDR1 as SGHVS and CDR2 as FQNEAQ. The full variable domain, rest sourced from reference TRBV7-8 and TRBJ2-1, is GAGVSQSPRYKVAKRGQDVALRCDPISGHVSLFWYQQALGQGPEFLTYFQNEAQLDKSGLPSDRFFAERPEGSVSTLKIQRTQQEDSAVYLCASSFARASGEQFFGPGTRLTVL.

In the case of this clonotype: Since a much larger clone is just one base distant, this may be a read error. The CDR3 region is CASSPNFNQPQHF. DNA for the CDR3: TGTGCCAGCAGCCCCAACTTCAATCAGCCCCAGCATTTT. J is TRBJ1-5 and V is TRBV11-2, with D hard to call. Germline CDR1 is SGHAT and CDR2 is FQNNGV. This CDR3 has 13 residues. The germline V and J ends were trimmed by 5 bases and 3 bases, with 8 bases remaining between them.

This clonotype was counted only a few times. This chain connects TRBV12-3 or TRBV12-4 to TRBJ2-7; a weak D match, TRBD2 (5 bases). This CDR3 is 15 amino acids long. The V and J ends lost 1 base and 2 bases respectively, with 12 bases between them. CDR3 sequence: CASSLGVGSTYEQYF. CDR3 nucleotide sequence: TGTGCCAGCAGTTTAGGTGTTGGGAGTACCTACGAGCAGTACTTC.

This clonotype has ten or more counts. A read error is possible here, since a much larger clone lies one base away. J is TRBJ2-2 and V is TRBV11-2; no clear D gene. Trimming removed 0 bases from V and 4 bases from J, with 3 bases in between. In germline, CDR1 is SGHAT, CDR2 FQNNGV. The CDR3 sequence is 13 residues long. The CDR3 protein is CASSLDITGELFF. In nucleotides, the CDR3 is TGTGCCAGCAGCTTAGATATCACCGGGGAGCTGTTTTTT.

This clonotype came up many times. The chain recombines TRBV7-2 with TRBJ2-3, with 12 nucleotides matching TRBD2. Germline V gene lookup returns CDR1 SGHTA and CDR2 FQGNSA. The trim removed 4 bases at V and 5 bases at J, leaving 4 bases unmatched. The CDR3 totals 15 residues. Here the CDR3 reads CASSSTSGGIDTQYF. The CDR3 DNA follows: TGTGCCAGCAGCTCGACTAGCGGGGGAATAGATACGCAGTATTTT.

This clonotype has only a few counts. The chain has TRBV2 and TRBJ2-3, with 9 positions matching TRBD2. After removal of 7 bases from V and 12 bases from J, the junction contained 5 bases not matched to a gene. Germline V gene lookup returns CDR1 SNHLY and CDR2 FYNNEI. The CDR3 has 11 residues. DNA of the CDR3: TGTGCCAGCATGCTAGCGGGAACCCAGTATTTT. Translating gives CASMLAGTQYF.

This clonotype was seen many times. This chain uses TRBV5-1 with TRBJ2-5; 11 nucleotides agree with TRBD1. The germline V gene encodes CDR1 SGHRS and CDR2 YFSETQ. The V and J ends lost 4 bases and 5 bases, in that order; junction bases with no gene match: 7. CDR3 size: 15 residues. Here the CDR3 reads CASSAAGTGGETQYF. The CDR3 nucleotides read TGCGCCAGCAGCGCAGCCGGGACAGGGGGTGAGACCCAGTACTTC.

In its sample, this clonotype was seen a few times. This chain joins TRBV19 and TRBJ2-7, with a tentative D call TRBD2 (6 bases). This CDR3 spans 11 amino acids. CDR1 is LNHDA and CDR2 is SQIVND in the germline V gene (reference sequence). V was cut by 11 bases and J by 2 bases, with 10 bases left in between. The CDR3 DNA follows: TGTGCCTCGGGGGTGGCCTACGAGCAGTACTTC. It specifies CASGVAYEQYF. The full variable domain, with the rest looked up from reference TRBV19 and TRBJ2-7, is DGGITQSPKYLFRKEGQNVTLSCEQNLNHDAMYWYRQDPGQGLRLIYYSQIVNDFQKGDIAEGYSVSREKKESFPLTVTSAQKNPTAFYLCASGVAYEQYFGPGTRLTVT.

This chain joins TRBV13 and TRBJ1-1; D possibly corresponds to TRBD1 (5 bases). With 4 bases removed from V and 3 bases from J, the gap between germline ends came to 15 bases. The CDR3 is 15 amino acids. Germline V gene sequence: CDR1 PRHDT, CDR2 FYEKMQ (reference sequence). In DNA, the CDR3 is TGTGCCAGCAGCTGGGGGGGTCGGGAGGACACTGAAGCTTTCTTT. It translates to CASSWGGREDTEAFF. Looking up the rest from reference TRBV13 and TRBJ1-1 gives the full variable domain: AAGVIQSPRHLIKEKRETATLKCYPIPRHDTVYWYQQGPGQDPQFLISFYEKMQSDKGSIPDRFSAQQFSDYHSELNMSSLELGDSALYFCASSWGGREDTEAFFGQGTRLTVV.

This clonotype was picked up many times. DNA for the CDR3: TGCAGTGCTCCCCGGACAGGAGATGAAAAACTGTTTTTT. Translated, it gives CSAPRTGDEKLFF. The V gene is TRBV20-1, the J gene TRBJ1-4, with 7 bases identical to TRBD1. Germline V gene lookup returns CDR1 DFQATT and CDR2 SNEGSKA (reference sequence). This CDR3 has 13 residues. V dropped 5 bases and J dropped 6; count of bases not matched to a gene: 6.

This chain joins TRBV6-2 or TRBV6-3 and TRBJ1-4, with D maybe TRBD1 (5 bases). Germline-derived CDR1 and CDR2 are MNHEY and SVGEGT. Trimming stripped 8 bases from V and 2 bases from J, with 15 bases between. The CDR3 extends over 15 amino acids. For the CDR3, the DNA is TGTGCCAGCCGGAACCGGGACCGGACTAATGAAAAACTGTTTTTT. It is translated as CASRNRDRTNEKLFF.

This clonotype was counted between two and nine times. This chain uses TRBV5-1 with TRBJ2-1; D is ambiguous. V was clipped by 0 bases and J by 2 bases, with 9 bases between them. The CDR3 is made up of 15 amino acids. The germline V gene encodes CDR1 SGHRS and CDR2 YFSETQ. The CDR3 reads CASSLDLRTYNEQFF. The CDR3 DNA follows: TGCGCCAGCAGCTTGGACTTACGGACCTACAATGAGCAGTTCTTC.

In its sample, this clonotype was seen a few times. The rearrangement links TRBV29-1 to TRBJ1-1, with a weak D call TRBD1 (5 bases). V shed 6 bases and J shed 0 bases, with 11 bases lying between them. The CDR3 sequence is 13 residues long. Germline CDR1 is SQVTM and CDR2 is ANQGSEA. The CDR3 DNA is TGCAGCGTCCCGACAGACATGAACACTGAAGCTTTCTTT. Translating gives CSVPTDMNTEAFF.

This clonotype came up a few times. The V and J genes are TRBV5-5 and TRBJ1-5, with a possible D match to TRBD1 (5 bases). The CDR3 totals 15 residues. CDR1 is SGHKS and CDR2 is YYEKEE in the germline V gene (reference sequence). The V end lost 0 bases, the J end lost 4 bases, and 11 bases lay between the germline ends. CDR3 in amino acids: CASSLDPGTNQPQHF. CDR3 nucleotides: TGTGCCAGCAGCTTGGATCCAGGGACGAATCAGCCCCAGCATTTT.

This clonotype was found a few times. This chain uses TRBV27 with TRBJ2-2, with 14 bases that match TRBD2. CDR1 and CDR2 (germline): MNHEY, SMNVEV (reference sequence). V lost 6 bases and J lost 5; bases outside the gene matches: 11. This CDR3 comprises 18 residues. CDR3: CASSFIGLAGGRTGELFF. CDR3 bases: TGTGCCAGCAGCTTCATTGGACTAGCGGGAGGAAGAACCGGGGAGCTGTTTTTT.

The chain couples TRBV29-1 to TRBJ2-3; weak D call: TRBD1 (6 bases). Per germline, CDR1 SQVTM and CDR2 ANQGSEA. V was shortened by 2 bases and J by 5 bases, with 17 bases between the two germline ends. This CDR3 spans 15 amino acids. CDR3 in amino acids: CSVETGKDSIDTQYF. For the CDR3, the DNA is TGCAGCGTTGAAACGGGAAAGGACAGTATAGATACGCAGTATTTT.

This clonotype has more than one count but fewer than ten. The V and J genes are TRBV5-4 and TRBJ1-1; D gene unclear. V lost 1 base and J 1 base, leaving 8 bases between the germline ends. CDR1 and CDR2 (germline): SGHNT, YYREEE (reference sequence). The CDR3 has 14 residues. The CDR3 loop reads CASSLQQQNTEAFF. The CDR3 DNA sequence: TGTGCCAGCAGCTTGCAACAGCAGAACACTGAAGCTTTCTTT.